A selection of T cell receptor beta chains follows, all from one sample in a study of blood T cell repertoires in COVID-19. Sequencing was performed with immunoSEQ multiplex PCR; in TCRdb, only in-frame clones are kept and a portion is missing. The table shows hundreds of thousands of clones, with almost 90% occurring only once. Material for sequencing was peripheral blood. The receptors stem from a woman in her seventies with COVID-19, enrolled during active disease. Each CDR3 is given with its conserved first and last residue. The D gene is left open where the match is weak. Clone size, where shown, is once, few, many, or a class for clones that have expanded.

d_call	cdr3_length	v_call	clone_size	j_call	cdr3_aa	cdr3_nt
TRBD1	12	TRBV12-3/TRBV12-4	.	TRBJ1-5	CASGDRDQPQHF	TGTGCCAGCGGGGACAGGGACCAGCCCCAGCATTTT
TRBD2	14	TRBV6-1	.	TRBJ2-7	CASASGGLYYEQYF	TGTGCCAGTGCAAGCGGGGGGCTATACTACGAGCAGTACTTC
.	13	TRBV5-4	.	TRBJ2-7	CASTTPGSYEQYF	TGTGCCAGCACCACTCCCGGGTCCTACGAGCAGTACTTC
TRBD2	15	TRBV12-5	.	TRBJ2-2	CASGSRTSGGGELFF	TGTGCTAGTGGCTCGAGGACTAGCGGGGGCGGGGAGCTGTTTTTT
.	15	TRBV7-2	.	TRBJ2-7	CASTHGPGEFYEQYF	TGTGCCAGCACCCATGGGCCCGGGGAGTTCTACGAGCAGTACTTC
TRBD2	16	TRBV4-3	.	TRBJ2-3	CASSLRGGESTDTQYF	TGCGCCAGCAGCCTTCGCGGGGGGGAAAGCACAGATACGCAGTATTTT
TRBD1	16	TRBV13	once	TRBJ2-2	CASSDSDRENTGELFF	TGTGCCAGCAGCGACTCGGACAGGGAGAACACCGGGGAGCTGTTTTTT
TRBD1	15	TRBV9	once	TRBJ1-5	CASSATGVANQPQHF	TGTGCCAGCAGCGCCACAGGGGTAGCAAATCAGCCCCAGCATTTT
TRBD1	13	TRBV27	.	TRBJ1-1	CASRGTGGREAFF	TGTGCCAGCAGGGGGACAGGGGGACGTGAAGCTTTCTTT
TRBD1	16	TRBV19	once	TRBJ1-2	CATLPGPGQGIHGYTF	TGTGCCACCCTCCCGGGACCGGGACAGGGTATCCATGGCTACACCTTC
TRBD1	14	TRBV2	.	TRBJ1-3	CASSAQGPGNTIYF	TGTGCCAGCAGTGCACAGGGGCCTGGAAACACCATATATTTT
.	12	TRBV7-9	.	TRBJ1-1	CASSLQNTEAFF	TGTGCCAGCAGCTTACAGAACACTGAAGCTTTCTTT
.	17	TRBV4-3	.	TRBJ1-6	CASSQMTELSYNSPLHF	TGCGCCAGCAGCCAAATGACAGAACTCTCCTATAATTCACCCCTCCACTTT
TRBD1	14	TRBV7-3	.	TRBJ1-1	CASSPGQGGTEAFF	TGTGCCAGCAGCCCCGGACAGGGTGGTACTGAAGCTTTCTTT
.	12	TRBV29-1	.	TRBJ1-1	CSCRGLNTEAFF	TGCAGCTGCCGGGGATTAAACACTGAAGCTTTCTTT
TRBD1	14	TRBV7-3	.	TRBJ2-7	CASSSGQGPYEQYF	TGTGCCAGCAGCTCGGGACAGGGTCCCTACGAGCAGTACTTC
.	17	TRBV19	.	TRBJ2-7	CASSMRAALTSSYEQYF	TGTGCCAGTAGTATGAGGGCAGCCCTTACTAGCTCCTACGAGCAGTACTTC
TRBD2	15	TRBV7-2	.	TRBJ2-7	CASSLSGGPEREQYF	TGTGCCAGCAGCTTAAGCGGGGGTCCCGAGAGGGAGCAGTACTTC
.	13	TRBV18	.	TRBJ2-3	CASSQTGSDTQYF	TGTGCCAGCTCCCAGACTGGATCAGATACGCAGTATTTT
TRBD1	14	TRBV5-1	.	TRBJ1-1	CASSITGGNTEAFF	TGCGCCAGCAGCATAACAGGGGGGAACACTGAAGCTTTCTTT
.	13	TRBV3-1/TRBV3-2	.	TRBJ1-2	CASSQGQGYGYTF	TGTGCCAGCAGCCAAGGGCAGGGCTATGGCTACACCTTC
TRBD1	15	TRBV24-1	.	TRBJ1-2	CATSDATGGNYGYTF	TGTGCCACCAGTGACGCGACAGGGGGGAACTATGGCTACACCTTC
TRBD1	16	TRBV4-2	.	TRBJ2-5	CASSQEVGTGGETQYF	TGTGCCAGCAGCCAAGAAGTTGGGACAGGGGGCGAGACCCAGTACTTC
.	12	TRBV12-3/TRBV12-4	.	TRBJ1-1	CASSLVTAEAFF	TGTGCCAGCAGTTTAGTAACGGCTGAAGCTTTCTTT
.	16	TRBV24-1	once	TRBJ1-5	CATSDPRHSSNQPQHF	TGTGCCACCAGTGACCCTCGACACAGTAGCAATCAGCCCCAGCATTTT
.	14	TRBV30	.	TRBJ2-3	CAWREVPSTDTQYF	TGTGCCTGGAGGGAGGTGCCTAGCACAGATACGCAGTATTTT
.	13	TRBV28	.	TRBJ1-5	CASSLDSISPQHF	TGTGCCAGCAGCCTGGACAGTATCAGCCCCCAGCATTTT
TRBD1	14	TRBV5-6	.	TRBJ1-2	CASSVPQGVNGYTF	TGTGCCAGCAGCGTGCCTCAGGGGGTGAACGGCTACACCTTC
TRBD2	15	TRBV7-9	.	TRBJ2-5	CASSPSSGGAGTQYF	TGTGCCAGCAGCCCCTCTAGCGGGGGGGCGGGGACCCAGTACTTC
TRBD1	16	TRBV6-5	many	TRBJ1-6	CASSYSWTGDNSPLHF	TGTGCCAGCAGTTACTCGTGGACAGGGGATAATTCACCCCTCCACTTT
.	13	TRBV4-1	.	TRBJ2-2	CASSLVRIGELFF	TGCGCCAGCAGCCTAGTCAGGATCGGGGAGCTGTTTTTT